What follows are 3 T cell receptor beta chains derived from one specimen sequenced in a study of T cells after yellow fever vaccination. TCRdb passed the 5' RACE reads through MiXCR, listing each CDR3 protein once. Of some 560,000 distinct CDR3 sequences listed, about a sixth are singletons. Sequences were derived from PBMCs, sampled less than 6 days after the first yellow fever vaccination. Receptors originate from a man between 18 and 35 years old who received the YFV17D yellow fever vaccine.

The chain combines TRBV6-5 with TRBJ1-5; 7 bases match TRBD1. The V and J ends lost 0 bases and 3 bases, in that order; junction bases with no gene match: 2. CDR1 MNHEY and CDR2 SVGAGI come from the germline V gene. This CDR3 is built from 15 residues. In DNA form, the CDR3 reads TGTGCCAGCAGTTACTCGGGACAGCCCAATCAGCCCCAGCATTTT. Amino acids: CASSYSGQPNQPQHF.

The chain combines TRBV20-1 with TRBJ1-5; TRBD1 is a possible D gene (5 bases). Germline V gene sequence: CDR1 DFQATT, CDR2 SNEGSKA (reference sequence). Trimming pared 3 bases from V and 7 bases from J, leaving 13 bases between. The CDR3 runs 13 residues. The CDR3 bases are TGCAGTGCTAGGGCCAGGGCGGCCCAGCCCCAGCATTTT. This translates into CSARARAAQPQHF.

The chain combines TRBV20-1 with TRBJ1-5; the D is unclear. V was pared by 1 base and J by 3 bases, with 10 bases between. Germline V CDR1 and CDR2: DFQATT, SNEGSKA (reference sequence). The CDR3 length is 14 residues. CDR3 sequence: CSARGGGVNQPQHF. The CDR3 nucleotides are TGCAGTGCTAGAGGCGGTGGGGTCAATCAGCCCCAGCATTTT.